The T cell receptor beta chain under discussion was sequenced for a study of PD-L1 blockade in urothelial cancer. Study-level information: A median of 141,255 T cells was found in the blood samples. Study-level results: Pretreatment peripheral blood TCR clonality that fell below the median predicted better survival among the patients studied.

Worth noting for this clone: Its antigen is unknown.

All patients handed over anywhere from 1 to 8 samples, pretreatment and on-treatment. Method: immunoSEQ multiplex PCR; TCRdb's copy keeps in-frame clones and lacks some. The repertoire includes tens of thousands of clones, approximately 83% of them detected once, and about a sixth sits in the top ten. The CDR3 spans 13 residues. V was trimmed by 2 bases and J by 1 base, leaving 5 bases between them. CDR1 and CDR2 from the germline V gene are SEHNR and FQNEAQ (reference sequence). Sequences were derived from PBMCs, sampled around atezolizumab (anti-PD-L1) treatment. The sequence was collected from a man aged 55 to 70 with urothelial cancer. The genes are TRBV7-9 and TRBJ1-1, with TRBD1 as a possible D gene (5 bases). The CDR3 DNA reads as TGTGCCAGCAGCTTAAGGGGGAACACTGAAGCTTTCTTT. It translates to CASSLRGNTEAFF.